Following are 17 T cell receptor beta chains from one sample sequenced in a study of T-cell memory formation after mild COVID-19. TCRdb independently ran MiXCR on the 5' RACE reads; one entry per CDR3 protein. Among around 370,000 distinct CDR3 sequences, roughly 21% were seen once, and the ten largest hold around an eighth. Sequences were obtained from PBMCs or a T cell subset sorted from them (not recorded which). The receptors derive from an adult woman who had mild COVID-19 (a few samples of this study predate the infection). Cell type and time point are not known.

This chain joins TRBV20-1 and TRBJ2-7; TRBD1 aligns across 9 bases. Germline CDR1 DFQATT, CDR2 SNEGSKA (reference sequence). This CDR3 is built from 17 residues. V gave up 3 bases and J gave up 1 base; unmatched junction bases: 13. CDR3 in DNA: TGCAGTGCTAGCTACCGGGACAGGGCACTCTTGTCCTACGAGCAGTACTTC. It is translated as CSASYRDRALLSYEQYF.

The chain links TRBV29-1 to TRBJ2-7; D possibly matches TRBD1 or TRBD2 (5 bases each). V lost 3 bases, J lost 2 bases, and 17 bases lay in between. The CDR3 is 15 amino acids. Germline lookup yields CDR1 SQVTM and CDR2 ANQGSEA. The CDR3 DNA is TGCAGCGTTGAGCTACCGGGACCTATCACCTACGAGCAGTACTTC. This gives the protein CSVELPGPITYEQYF.

Only a few counts were recorded for this clonotype. V usage is TRBV4-1 and J usage is TRBJ1-1, with D unresolved. This CDR3 comprises 14 residues. Germline V gene data show CDR1 as MGHRA and CDR2 as YSYEKL. V lost 3 bases and J 4 bases, leaving 12 bases between the germline ends. The CDR3 region has the DNA TGCGCCAGCAGCCATCGCGACCTCCTCACTGAAGCTTTCTTT. Protein: CASSHRDLLTEAFF.

This clonotype was picked up a small number of times. This chain links TRBV7-9 with TRBJ1-1; 7 bases are shared with TRBD1. J lost 4 bases, V lost 4 bases, and 12 bases had no gene match. CDR3 length equals 16 residues. Germline V lookup: CDR1 SEHNR, CDR2 FQNEAQ (reference sequence). CDR3 in amino acids: CASSSHAVPGGTEAFF. CDR3 nucleotides: TGTGCCAGCAGCTCCCACGCGGTGCCAGGGGGCACTGAAGCTTTCTTT. The variable domain in full, completed from reference TRBV7-9 and TRBJ1-1, reads DTGVSQNPRHKITKRGQNVTFRCDPISEHNRLYWYRQTLGQGPEFLTYFQNEAQLEKSRLLSDRFSAERPKGSFSTLEIQRTEQGDSAMYLCASSSHAVPGGTEAFFGQGTRLTVV.

This clonotype has more than one count but fewer than ten. This rearrangement joins TRBV7-2 to TRBJ1-2, with TRBD1 identical over 8 bases. The CDR3 loop spans 16 amino acids. Germline-derived CDR1 and CDR2 are SGHTA and FQGNSA. Losses at the gene ends were 5 bases for V and 0 bases for J; bases not matched to a gene: 8. The CDR3, as DNA: TGTGCCAGCAGCGCCAGGGGGCGGGTAGCTAACTATGGCTACACCTTC. Translated: CASSARGRVANYGYTF.

This clonotype was counted only a few times. This chain uses TRBV21-1 with TRBJ2-5; the table gives TRBD1 as D, unverified against the DNA. TRBV21-1 is a listed pseudogene. The CDR3 is 17 amino acids. The CDR3 protein is CASSKALDRGSQETQYF. Here the CDR3 DNA reads TGTGCCAGCAGCAAAGCGTTGGATCGGGGGAGCCAAGAGACCCAGTACTTC.

This clonotype was counted only a few times. The rearrangement uses TRBV24-1 and TRBJ2-3; the D is unclear. CDR1 is KGHDR and CDR2 is SFDVKD in the germline V gene. The V and J ends lost 0 bases and 3 bases respectively, with 6 bases between them. CDR3 size: 14 residues. The CDR3 DNA reads TGTGCCACCAGTGATTTGCGGTCTACAGATACGCAGTATTTT. As protein: CATSDLRSTDTQYF.

This clonotype has more than one count but fewer than ten. This chain uses TRBV20-1 with TRBJ2-1, with D hard to call. V was clipped by 2 bases and J by 8 bases, with 10 bases between them. The CDR3 loop spans 12 amino acids. Germline-derived CDR1 and CDR2 are DFQATT and SNEGSKA (reference sequence). The CDR3 spells CSARSLLHEQFF. CDR3 nucleotides: TGCAGTGCTAGATCCTTATTACATGAGCAGTTCTTC.

The V gene is TRBV5-1, the J gene TRBJ2-5; weak D call: TRBD2 (6 bases). V was trimmed by 0 bases and J by 4 bases, leaving 16 bases between them. Germline V gene data show CDR1 as SGHRS and CDR2 as YFSETQ. The CDR3 spans 16 residues. CDR3 amino acids: CASSLEGLEGSETQYF. The CDR3 DNA reads as TGCGCCAGCAGCTTGGAGGGTTTGGAGGGCTCAGAGACCCAGTACTTC.

This chain connects TRBV29-1 to TRBJ1-1; D is uncertain. V was cut by 6 bases and J by 4 bases, with 18 bases left in between. Looked up from germline, CDR1 is SQVTM and CDR2 is ANQGSEA. There are 14 residues in the CDR3. The CDR3 DNA is TGCAGCGTGTCCGTAGACGGCGCCTTCACTGAAGCTTTCTTT. It translates to CSVSVDGAFTEAFF. Drawing the rest from reference TRBV29-1 and TRBJ1-1, the complete variable domain is SAVISQKPSRDICQRGTSLTIQCQVDSQVTMMFWYRQQPGQSLTLIATANQGSEATYESGFVIDKFPISRPNLTFSTLTVSNMSPEDSSIYLCSVSVDGAFTEAFFGQGTRLTVV.

V is TRBV7-2 and J is TRBJ2-3; D ambiguous. The V and J ends lost 8 bases and 4 bases respectively, with 7 bases between them. This CDR3 contains 11 residues. The V gene's germline CDR1 is SGHTA and CDR2 FQGNSA. CDR3: CASVRADTQYF. For the CDR3, the DNA is TGTGCCAGCGTAAGGGCAGATACGCAGTATTTT.

V usage is TRBV7-9 and J usage is TRBJ2-7; 8 positions agree with TRBD2. CDR3 length: 17 residues. Germline CDR1 SEHNR, CDR2 FQNEAQ (reference sequence). The trim removed 4 bases at V and 7 bases at J, leaving 18 bases unmatched. CDR3 amino acids: CASSSNGASGYLREQYF. CDR3 nucleotide sequence: TGTGCCAGCAGCTCCAACGGGGCTAGCGGGTACCTTCGGGAGCAGTACTTC.

The chain links TRBV4-2 to TRBJ2-7; 7 bases fit TRBD1. This CDR3 comprises 16 residues. With 3 bases clipped from V and 4 bases from J, the junction kept 12 bases outside the gene matches. Germline V gene sequence: CDR1 LGHNA, CDR2 YNFKEQ. The CDR3 sequence is CASSQRRDSNSYEQYF. CDR3 sequence (DNA): TGTGCCAGCAGCCAGCGTCGGGACAGTAACTCTTACGAGCAGTACTTC.

The chain uses TRBV6-2 or TRBV6-3 and TRBJ2-3; the match to TRBD1 covers 10 bases. The CDR3 extends over 17 amino acids. CDR1 is MNHEY, CDR2 SVGEGT, per germline. The J segment lost 0 bases and the V segment lost 5 bases, leaving 8 bases of the junction unmatched. The CDR3: CASSRLGQGTSTDTQYF. The CDR3 nucleotides are TGTGCCAGCAGTAGGCTGGGACAGGGGACTAGCACAGATACGCAGTATTTT.

Only a few counts were recorded for this clonotype. The chain links TRBV29-1 to TRBJ2-5; 10 positions agree with TRBD1. This CDR3 is built from 14 residues. Germline V lookup: CDR1 SQVTM, CDR2 ANQGSEA. With 5 bases clipped from V and 4 bases from J, the junction kept 7 bases outside the gene matches. CDR3 sequence reads: CSVSRTGGGETQYF. The DNA of the CDR3 is TGCAGCGTTAGCAGGACAGGGGGAGGAGAGACCCAGTACTTC.

This chain uses TRBV5-1 with TRBJ1-4; no reliable D call. CDR1 SGHRS and CDR2 YFSETQ come from the germline V gene. Between the trimmed V and J ends, which lost 1 base and 10 bases, there was a span of 14 bases. This CDR3 contains 14 residues. The CDR3: CASSLKTPEAKLFF. The DNA of the CDR3 is TGCGCCAGCAGCTTGAAAACCCCTGAAGCAAAACTGTTTTTT.

The V gene is TRBV7-2, the J gene TRBJ1-2; TRBD1 might be the D (6 bases). The CDR3 totals 16 residues. Germline CDR1 reads SGHTA; CDR2 reads FQGNSA. Deletions cut 5 bases from V and 0 bases from J, with 16 bases between. CDR3 region: CASSPRGGRANYGYTF. In DNA form, the CDR3 reads TGTGCCAGCAGCCCAAGAGGGGGGCGAGCTAACTATGGCTACACCTTC.